The subject of this entry is one T cell receptor beta chain. This sample stems from a study of beta chain features in type 1 diabetes. The CDR3 is made up of 13 amino acids. The germline V and J ends were trimmed by 3 bases and 5 bases, with 8 bases remaining between them. The germline gives CDR1 SGDLS, CDR2 YYNGEE. Per donor, one heparinised blood draw averaged roughly 120 mL. Since all of the isolated RNA was reverse transcribed, expressed TCRB transcripts were what got sequenced. Assay: immunoSEQ multiplex PCR; the TCRdb copy retains only in-frame clones and omits some. The sample lists around 300,000 clones; under 8.5% were seen once.

The J gene is TRBJ2-2, the V gene TRBV9; D not resolved. Sequenced sample: central memory CD4+ T cells from blood. This clonotype was obtained from a woman aged 18 to 35 in good health. This CDR3 reads CASSGSLTGELFF. In nucleotides, the CDR3 is TGTGCCAGCAGCGGTTCTCTGACCGGGGAGCTGTTTTTT.